This TCR beta chain derives from a study of cytomegalovirus exposure and HLA in healthy donors. Study information: A preliminary data release comprised 91 million or so unique TCRs obtained from HLA-typed donors. Study results and caveats: A later examination showed that TCR association rates differed by HLA locus, with DRB1 most and HLA-C fewest.

Germline values: CDR1 SGHRS, CDR2 YFSETQ. V was shortened by 5 bases and J by 5 bases, with 16 bases between the two germline ends. CDR3 length: 15 amino acids. Primers included in the PCR were 60 Vbeta and 13 Jbeta primers. The repertoire was sequenced with immunoSEQ multiplex PCR; TCRdb's copy has only in-frame clones and lacks some. The sample lists around 170,000 clones, roughly 70% occurring once. As concerns this clone: Its antigen is not identified.

Specimen: PBMCs. This clonotype originated in a girl aged 5-17 years in good health and CMV-seronegative. This chain connects TRBV5-1 to TRBJ2-2, with D perhaps TRBD2 (6 bases). CDR3 sequence reads: CASRPGTAGTGELFF. The CDR3, as DNA: TGCGCCAGCAGACCGGGGACGGCGGGGACCGGGGAGCTGTTTTTT.